This TCR beta chain was obtained from a study of OX40 agonist ivuxolimab in advanced cancers. Whole-study results and caveats: At doses 0.1 to 3.0 mg/kg, CD4+ and CD8+ clones expanded.

Sequencing was performed with immunoSEQ multiplex PCR; in TCRdb, only in-frame clones are kept and a portion is missing. The sample records about 29,000 clones, about nine tenths being singletons. Regarding this clone: Its antigen remains unknown.

The length of the CDR3 is 15 residues. Between the trimmed V and J ends, which lost 0 bases and 3 bases, there was a span of 10 bases. Germline CDR1 and CDR2: SGDLS and YYNGEE. Autoimmune disease history or systemic immunosuppression led to patient exclusion. The chain is built from TRBV9 and TRBJ1-5; maybe TRBD1 (5 bases). The TCR was taken from an adult with an advanced solid tumor such as melanoma, head and neck, liver or kidney cancer. Sequencing used CD4+ or CD8+ T cells sorted from blood, obtained in a trial of the OX40 agonist ivuxolimab. CDR3 DNA: TGTGCCAGCAGCGTAGGGGACGGACCCAATCAGCCCCAGCATTTT. It is translated as CASSVGDGPNQPQHF.